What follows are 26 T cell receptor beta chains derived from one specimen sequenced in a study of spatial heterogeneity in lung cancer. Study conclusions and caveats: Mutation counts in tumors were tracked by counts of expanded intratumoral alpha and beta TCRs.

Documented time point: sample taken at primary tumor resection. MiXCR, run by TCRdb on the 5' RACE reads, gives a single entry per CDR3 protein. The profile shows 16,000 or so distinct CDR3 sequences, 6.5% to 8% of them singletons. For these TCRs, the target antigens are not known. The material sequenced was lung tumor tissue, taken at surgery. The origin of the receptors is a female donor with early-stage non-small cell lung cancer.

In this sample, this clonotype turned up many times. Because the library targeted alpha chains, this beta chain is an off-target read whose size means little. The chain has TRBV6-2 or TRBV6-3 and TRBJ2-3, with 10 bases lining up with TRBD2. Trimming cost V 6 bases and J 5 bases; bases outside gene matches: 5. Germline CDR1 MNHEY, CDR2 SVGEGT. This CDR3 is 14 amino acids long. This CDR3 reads CASSPSGGLDTQYF. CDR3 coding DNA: TGTGCCAGCAGCCCTAGCGGGGGACTAGATACGCAGTATTTT.

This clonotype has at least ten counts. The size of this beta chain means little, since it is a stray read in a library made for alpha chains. Here the CDR3 DNA reads TGTGCCAGCAGTTCCCAACAGGGGAGCACCTATAATTCACCCCTCCACTTT. It yields the protein CASSSQQGSTYNSPLHF. The chain uses TRBV27 and TRBJ1-6; the match to TRBD1 covers 7 bases. With 4 bases clipped from V and 2 bases from J, the junction kept 8 bases outside the gene matches. The length of the CDR3 is 17 residues. Germline V lookup: CDR1 MNHEY, CDR2 SMNVEV (reference sequence).

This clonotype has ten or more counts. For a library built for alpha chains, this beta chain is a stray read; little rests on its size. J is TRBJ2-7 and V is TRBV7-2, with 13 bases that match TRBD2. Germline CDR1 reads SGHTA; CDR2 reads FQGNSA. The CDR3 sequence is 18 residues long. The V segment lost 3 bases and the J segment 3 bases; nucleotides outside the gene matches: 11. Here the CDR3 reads CASSFLAGTSGAVYEQYF. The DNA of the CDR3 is TGTGCCAGCAGCTTTCTTGCCGGGACTAGCGGGGCAGTCTACGAGCAGTACTTC. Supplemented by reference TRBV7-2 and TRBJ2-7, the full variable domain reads GAGVSQSPSNKVTEKGKDVELRCDPISGHTALYWYRQSLGQGLEFLIYFQGNSAPDKSGLPSDRFSAERTGGSVSTLTIQRTQQEDSAVYLCASSFLAGTSGAVYEQYFGPGTRLTVT.

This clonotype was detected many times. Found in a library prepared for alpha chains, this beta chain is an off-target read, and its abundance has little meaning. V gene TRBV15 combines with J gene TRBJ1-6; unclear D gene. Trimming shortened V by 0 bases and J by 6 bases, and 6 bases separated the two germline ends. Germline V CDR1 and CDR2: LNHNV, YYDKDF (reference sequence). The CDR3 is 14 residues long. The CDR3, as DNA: TGTGCCACCAGCAGAGAGACGGCTAATTCACCCCTCCACTTT. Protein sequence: CATSRETANSPLHF.

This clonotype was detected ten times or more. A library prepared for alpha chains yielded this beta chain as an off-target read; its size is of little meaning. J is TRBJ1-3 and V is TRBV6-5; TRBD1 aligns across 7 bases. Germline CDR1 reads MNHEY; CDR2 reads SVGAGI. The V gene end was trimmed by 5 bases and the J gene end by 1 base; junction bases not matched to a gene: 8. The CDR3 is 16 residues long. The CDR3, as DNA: TGTGCCAGCAGTAGCCCGACAGGGTGGTCTGGAAACACCATATATTTT. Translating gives CASSSPTGWSGNTIYF.

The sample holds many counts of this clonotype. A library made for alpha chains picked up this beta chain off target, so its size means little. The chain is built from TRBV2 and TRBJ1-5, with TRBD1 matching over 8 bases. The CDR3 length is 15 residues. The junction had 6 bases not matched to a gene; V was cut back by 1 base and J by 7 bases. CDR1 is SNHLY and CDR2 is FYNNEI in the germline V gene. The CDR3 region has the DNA TGTGCCAGCAGTGAAGAGGCAGGGGGCGGCCAGCCCCAGCATTTT. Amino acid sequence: CASSEEAGGGQPQHF.

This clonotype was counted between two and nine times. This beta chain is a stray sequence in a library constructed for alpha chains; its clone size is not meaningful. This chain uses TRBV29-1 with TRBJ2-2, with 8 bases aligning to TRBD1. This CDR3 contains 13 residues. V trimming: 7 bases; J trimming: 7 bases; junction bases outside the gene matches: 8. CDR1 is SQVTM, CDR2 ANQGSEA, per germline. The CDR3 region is CSACQGAGGELFF. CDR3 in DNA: TGCAGCGCGTGTCAGGGGGCCGGCGGGGAGCTGTTTTTT.

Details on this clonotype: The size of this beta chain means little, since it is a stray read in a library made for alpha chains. The CDR3 is CSVGVARRTDTQYF. Written as DNA, the CDR3 is TGCAGCGTTGGCGTGGCCCGCCGCACAGATACGCAGTATTTT. The chain combines TRBV29-1 with TRBJ2-3; D is unresolved. Germline CDR1 is SQVTM and CDR2 is ANQGSEA. With 4 bases removed from V and 1 base from J, the gap between germline ends came to 12 bases. The CDR3 is 14 amino acids.

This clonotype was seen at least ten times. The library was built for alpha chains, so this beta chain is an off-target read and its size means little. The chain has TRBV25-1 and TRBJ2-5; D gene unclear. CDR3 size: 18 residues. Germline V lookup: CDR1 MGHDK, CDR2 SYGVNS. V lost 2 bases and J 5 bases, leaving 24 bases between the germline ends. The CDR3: CASSELGLGGKRGETQYF. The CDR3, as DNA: TGTGCCAGCAGTGAACTCGGCCTAGGTGGAAAGCGTGGGGAGACCCAGTACTTC.

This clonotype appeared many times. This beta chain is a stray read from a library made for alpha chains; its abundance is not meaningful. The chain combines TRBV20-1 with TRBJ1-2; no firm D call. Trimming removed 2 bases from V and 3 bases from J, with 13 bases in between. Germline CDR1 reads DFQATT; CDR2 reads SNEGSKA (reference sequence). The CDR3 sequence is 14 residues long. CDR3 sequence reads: CSARPAVNHYGYTF. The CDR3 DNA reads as TGCAGTGCTAGACCCGCAGTAAATCACTATGGCTACACCTTC.

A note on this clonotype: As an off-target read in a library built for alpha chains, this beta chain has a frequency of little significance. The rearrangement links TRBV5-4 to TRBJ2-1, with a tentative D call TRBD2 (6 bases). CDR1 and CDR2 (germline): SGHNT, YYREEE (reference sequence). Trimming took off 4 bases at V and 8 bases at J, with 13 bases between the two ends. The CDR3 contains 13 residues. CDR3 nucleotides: TGTGCCAGCAGCCCCCGAGGGGAGGATGAGCAGTTCTTC. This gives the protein CASSPRGEDEQFF.

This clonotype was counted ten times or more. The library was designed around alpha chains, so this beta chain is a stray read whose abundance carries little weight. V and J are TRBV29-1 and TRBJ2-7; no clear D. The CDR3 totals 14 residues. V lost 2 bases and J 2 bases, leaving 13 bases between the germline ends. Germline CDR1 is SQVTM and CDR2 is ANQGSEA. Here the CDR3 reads CSVESQFTPYEQYF. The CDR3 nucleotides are TGCAGCGTTGAATCGCAGTTTACCCCCTACGAGCAGTACTTC.

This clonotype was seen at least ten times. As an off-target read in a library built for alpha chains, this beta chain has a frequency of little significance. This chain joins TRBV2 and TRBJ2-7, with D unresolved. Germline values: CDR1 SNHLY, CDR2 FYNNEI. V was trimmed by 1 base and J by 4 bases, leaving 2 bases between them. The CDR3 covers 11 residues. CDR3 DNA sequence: TGTGCCAGCAGTGAAGAATACGAGCAGTACTTC. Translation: CASSEEYEQYF.

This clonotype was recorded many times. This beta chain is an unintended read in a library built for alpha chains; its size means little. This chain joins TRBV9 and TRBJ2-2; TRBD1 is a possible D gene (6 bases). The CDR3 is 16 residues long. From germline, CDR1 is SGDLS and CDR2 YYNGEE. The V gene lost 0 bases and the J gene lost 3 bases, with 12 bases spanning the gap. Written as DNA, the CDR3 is TGTGCCAGCAGCGTAGCGGCAGGGGAATACACCGGGGAGCTGTTTTTT. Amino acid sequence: CASSVAAGEYTGELFF.

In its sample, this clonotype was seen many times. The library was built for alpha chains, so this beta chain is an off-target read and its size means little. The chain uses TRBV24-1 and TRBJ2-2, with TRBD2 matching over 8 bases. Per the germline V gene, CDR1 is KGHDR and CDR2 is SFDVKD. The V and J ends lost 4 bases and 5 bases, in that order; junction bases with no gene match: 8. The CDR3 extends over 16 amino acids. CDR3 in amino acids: CATSEPYGTSTGELFF. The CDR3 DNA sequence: TGTGCCACCAGTGAGCCTTACGGGACTAGTACCGGGGAGCTGTTTTTT.

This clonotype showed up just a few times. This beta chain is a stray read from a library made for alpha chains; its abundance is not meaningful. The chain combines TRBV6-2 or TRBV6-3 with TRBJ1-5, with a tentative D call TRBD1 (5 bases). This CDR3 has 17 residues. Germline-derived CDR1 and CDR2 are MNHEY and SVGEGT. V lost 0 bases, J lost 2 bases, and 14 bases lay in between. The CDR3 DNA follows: TGTGCCAGCAGTTACTCGATAGGGGAGAGGGGCAATCAGCCCCAGCATTTT. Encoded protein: CASSYSIGERGNQPQHF.

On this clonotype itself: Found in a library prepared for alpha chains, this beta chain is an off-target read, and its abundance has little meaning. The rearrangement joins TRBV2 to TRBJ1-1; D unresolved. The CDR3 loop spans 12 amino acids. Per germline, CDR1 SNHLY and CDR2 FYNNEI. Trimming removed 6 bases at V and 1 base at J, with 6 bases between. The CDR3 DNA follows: TGTGCCAGCAGCTCCAGGAACACTGAAGCTTTCTTT. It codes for CASSSRNTEAFF.

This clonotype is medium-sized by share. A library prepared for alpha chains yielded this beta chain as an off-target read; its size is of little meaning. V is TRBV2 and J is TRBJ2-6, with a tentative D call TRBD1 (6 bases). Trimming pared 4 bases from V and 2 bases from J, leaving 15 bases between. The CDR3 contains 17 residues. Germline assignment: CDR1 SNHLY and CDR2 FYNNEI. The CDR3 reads CASSVHRESPGANVLTF. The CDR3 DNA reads TGTGCCAGCAGTGTGCACAGGGAAAGTCCTGGGGCCAACGTCCTGACTTTC. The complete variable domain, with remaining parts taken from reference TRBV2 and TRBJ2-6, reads EPEVTQTPSHQVTQMGQEVILRCVPISNHLYFYWYRQILGQKVEFLVSFYNNEISEKSEIFDDQFSVERPDGSNFTLKIRSTKLEDSAMYFCASSVHRESPGANVLTFGAGSRLTVL.

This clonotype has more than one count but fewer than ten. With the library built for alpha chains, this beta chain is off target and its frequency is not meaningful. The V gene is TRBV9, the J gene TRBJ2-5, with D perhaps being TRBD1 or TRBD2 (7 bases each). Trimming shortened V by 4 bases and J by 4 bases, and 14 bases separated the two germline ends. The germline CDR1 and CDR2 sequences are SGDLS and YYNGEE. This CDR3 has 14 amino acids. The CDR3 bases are TGTGCCAGCAGCATCCAGGGGGGGCGAGAGACCCAGTACTTC. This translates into CASSIQGGRETQYF.

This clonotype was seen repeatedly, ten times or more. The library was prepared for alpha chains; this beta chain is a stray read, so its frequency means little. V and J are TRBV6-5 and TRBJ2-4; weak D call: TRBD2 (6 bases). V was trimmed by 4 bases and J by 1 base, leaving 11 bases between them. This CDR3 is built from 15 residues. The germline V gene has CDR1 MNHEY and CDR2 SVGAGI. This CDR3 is CASSLAGRAKNIQYF. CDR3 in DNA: TGTGCCAGCAGTTTGGCGGGAAGGGCCAAAAACATTCAGTACTTC.

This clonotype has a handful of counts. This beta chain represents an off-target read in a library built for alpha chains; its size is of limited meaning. CDR3 DNA: TGCAGTGCCCAAAAAGACAGTGCAACTAATGAAAAACTGTTTTTT. Protein product: CSAQKDSATNEKLFF. The rearrangement links TRBV20-1 to TRBJ1-4; maybe TRBD1 (5 bases). With 6 bases removed from V and 0 bases from J, the gap between germline ends came to 14 bases. The germline CDR1 and CDR2 sequences are DFQATT and SNEGSKA (reference sequence). CDR3 length: 15 residues.

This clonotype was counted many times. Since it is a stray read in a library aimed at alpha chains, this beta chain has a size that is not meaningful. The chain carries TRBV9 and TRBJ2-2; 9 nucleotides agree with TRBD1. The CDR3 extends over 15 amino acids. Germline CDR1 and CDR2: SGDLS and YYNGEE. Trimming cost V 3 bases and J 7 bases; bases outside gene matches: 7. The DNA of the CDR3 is TGTGCCAGCAGCGGGTCCGGGACAGGGATCGGGGAGCTGTTTTTT. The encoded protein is CASSGSGTGIGELFF.

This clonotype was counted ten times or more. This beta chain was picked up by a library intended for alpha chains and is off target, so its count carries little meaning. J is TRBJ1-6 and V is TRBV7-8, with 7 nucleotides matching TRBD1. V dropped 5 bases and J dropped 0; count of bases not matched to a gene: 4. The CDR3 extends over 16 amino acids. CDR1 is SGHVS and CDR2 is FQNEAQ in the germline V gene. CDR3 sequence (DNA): TGTGCCAGCAGCCGGACAGGAAGCTCCTATAATTCACCCCTCCACTTT. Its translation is CASSRTGSSYNSPLHF.

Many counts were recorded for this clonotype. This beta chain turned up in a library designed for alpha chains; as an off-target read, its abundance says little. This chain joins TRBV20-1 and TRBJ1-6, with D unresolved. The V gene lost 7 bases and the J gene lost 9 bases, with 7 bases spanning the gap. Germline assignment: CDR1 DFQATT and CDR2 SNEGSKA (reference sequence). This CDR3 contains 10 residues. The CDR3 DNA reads TGCAGTGTCGAAGGTTCACCCCTCCACTTT. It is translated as CSVEGSPLHF.

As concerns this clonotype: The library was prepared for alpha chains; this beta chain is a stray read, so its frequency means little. CDR3 protein: CSAGTTDTGEQYF. The CDR3 region has the DNA TGCAGCGCCGGGACAACCGATACCGGGGAGCAGTACTTC. The gene calls are TRBV29-1 and TRBJ2-7; D might be TRBD1 (6 bases). Germline V CDR1 and CDR2: SQVTM, ANQGSEA. Deletions cut 7 bases from V and 7 bases from J, with 20 bases between. The length of the CDR3 is 13 residues.

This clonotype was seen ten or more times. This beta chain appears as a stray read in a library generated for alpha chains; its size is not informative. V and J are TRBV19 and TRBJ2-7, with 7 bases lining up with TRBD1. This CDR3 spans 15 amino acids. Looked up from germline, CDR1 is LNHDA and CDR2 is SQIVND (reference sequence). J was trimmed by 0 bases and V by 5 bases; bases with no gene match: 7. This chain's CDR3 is CASSWTGESSYEQYF. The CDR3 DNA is TGTGCCAGTAGTTGGACAGGCGAAAGCTCCTACGAGCAGTACTTC.